This T cell receptor (beta chain) was captured by sequencing in a study of CD8+ T cells in alopecia areata. This clone has only a few counts. RNA extraction was followed by reverse transcription into cDNA, which acted as the sequencing template. The data were produced by immunoSEQ multiplex PCR, yet TCRdb's version contains in-frame clones alone and is incomplete. The sample lists about 150,000 clones; roughly 50% were seen once. The material sequenced was CD4+ T cells sorted from blood. The sequence was collected from a human donor with alopecia areata.

The CDR3 DNA reads TGCGCCAGCAGCCAACCTCTCCGGGGGCGGGAAAAGGATGAGCAGTTCTTC. Protein: CASSQPLRGREKDEQFF. The rearrangement uses TRBV4-1 and TRBJ2-1; either TRBD1 or TRBD2 may fit D (6 bases each). Germline V gives CDR1 MGHRA, CDR2 YSYEKL. The CDR3 has 17 amino acids. The V end lost 2 bases, the J end lost 8 bases, and 22 bases lay between the germline ends.